This T cell receptor beta chain was found in a study of T cells after yellow fever vaccination. This clonotype was counted a few times. TCRdb re-called the 5' RACE reads with MiXCR, one entry per CDR3 protein. The repertoire consists of hundreds of thousands of distinct CDR3 sequences, with around 3.6% occurring once and the leading ten covering less than 25%. The CDR3 spans 14 residues. V was shortened by 2 bases and J by 6 bases, with 11 bases between the two germline ends. CDR1 and CDR2 from the germline V gene are MNHEY and SVGAGI. The sample consisted of PBMCs, taken on the day of the yellow fever booster vaccination. The receptor comes from a man aged 18 to 30 who received the YFV17D yellow fever vaccine. This chain connects TRBV6-5 to TRBJ1-5; D not resolved. The CDR3 region is CASSYGPGSQPQHF. The CDR3 bases are TGTGCCAGCAGTTACGGTCCGGGCAGTCAGCCCCAGCATTTT.